This T cell receptor (beta chain) was sequenced during a study of CD8 T cells in Susac syndrome. With 6 bases removed from V and 4 bases from J, the gap between germline ends came to 11 bases. This CDR3 contains 13 residues. Random hexamers were used to reverse transcribe an amount of roughly 0.45 to 1 ug RNA. The method of amplification for TCR beta CDR3 was immunoSEQ multiplex PCR, covering 54 Vbeta and 13 Jbeta. A single record per CDR3 protein comes from TCRdb applying MiXCR to the immunoSEQ multiplex PCR reads. The table has 200,000 to 250,000 distinct CDR3 sequences, more than 85% seen once. Sequencing of TCR beta drew on CD8+ and CD4+ T cells from blood.

The sample consisted of CD8+ T cells from PBMCs. The TCR originated in a human donor with multiple sclerosis. The gene calls are TRBV12-3 or TRBV12-4 and TRBJ2-3; no reliable D call. The CDR3 spells CASRALRADTQYF. The CDR3 nucleotides are TGTGCCAGCAGAGCGCTGCGAGCAGATACGCAGTATTTT.